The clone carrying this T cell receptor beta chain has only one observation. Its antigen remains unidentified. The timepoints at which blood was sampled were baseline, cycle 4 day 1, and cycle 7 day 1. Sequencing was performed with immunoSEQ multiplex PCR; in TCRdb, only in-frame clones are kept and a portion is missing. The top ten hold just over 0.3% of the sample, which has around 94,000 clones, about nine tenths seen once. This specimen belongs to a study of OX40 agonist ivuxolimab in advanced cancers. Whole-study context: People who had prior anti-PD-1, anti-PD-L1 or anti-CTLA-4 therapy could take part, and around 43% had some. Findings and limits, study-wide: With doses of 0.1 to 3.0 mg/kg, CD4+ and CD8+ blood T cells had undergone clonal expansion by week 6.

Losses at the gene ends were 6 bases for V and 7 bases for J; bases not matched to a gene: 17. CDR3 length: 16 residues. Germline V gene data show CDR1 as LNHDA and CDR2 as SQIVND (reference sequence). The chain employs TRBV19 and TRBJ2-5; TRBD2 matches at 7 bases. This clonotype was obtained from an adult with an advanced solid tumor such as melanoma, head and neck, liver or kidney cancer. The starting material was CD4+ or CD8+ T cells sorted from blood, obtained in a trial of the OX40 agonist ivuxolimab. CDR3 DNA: TGTGCCAGTAGAAGGTGGGAGGGTTTCTGTGTGGGGACCCAGTACTTC. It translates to CASRRWEGFCVGTQYF.